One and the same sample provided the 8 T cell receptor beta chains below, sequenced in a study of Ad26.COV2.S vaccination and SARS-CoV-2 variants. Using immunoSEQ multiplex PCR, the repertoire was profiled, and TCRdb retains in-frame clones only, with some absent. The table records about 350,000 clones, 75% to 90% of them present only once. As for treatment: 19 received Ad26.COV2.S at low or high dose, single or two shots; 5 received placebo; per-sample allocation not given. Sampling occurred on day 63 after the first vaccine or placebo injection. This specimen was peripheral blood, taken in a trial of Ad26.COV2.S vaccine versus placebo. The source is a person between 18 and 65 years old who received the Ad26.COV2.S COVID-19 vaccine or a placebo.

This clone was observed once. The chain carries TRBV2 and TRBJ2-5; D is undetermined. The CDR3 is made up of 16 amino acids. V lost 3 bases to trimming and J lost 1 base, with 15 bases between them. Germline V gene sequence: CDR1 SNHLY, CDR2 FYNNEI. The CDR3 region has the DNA TGTGCCAGCAGTGATTGGGGTAGCATTCTCCAAGAGACCCAGTACTTC. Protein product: CASSDWGSILQETQYF.

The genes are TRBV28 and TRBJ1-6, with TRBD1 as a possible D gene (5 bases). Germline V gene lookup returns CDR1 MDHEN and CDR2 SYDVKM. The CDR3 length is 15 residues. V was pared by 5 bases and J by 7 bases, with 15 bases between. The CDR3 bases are TGTGCCAGCAGTCCTGCGATTGGGGGAAATTCACCCCTCCACTTT. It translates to CASSPAIGGNSPLHF.

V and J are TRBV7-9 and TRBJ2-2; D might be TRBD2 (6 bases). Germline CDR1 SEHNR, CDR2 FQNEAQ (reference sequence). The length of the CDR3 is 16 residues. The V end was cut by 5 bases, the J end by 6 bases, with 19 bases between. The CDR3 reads CASSPPGLVNSGELFF. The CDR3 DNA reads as TGTGCCAGCAGCCCTCCGGGACTGGTTAATTCCGGGGAGCTGTTTTTT.

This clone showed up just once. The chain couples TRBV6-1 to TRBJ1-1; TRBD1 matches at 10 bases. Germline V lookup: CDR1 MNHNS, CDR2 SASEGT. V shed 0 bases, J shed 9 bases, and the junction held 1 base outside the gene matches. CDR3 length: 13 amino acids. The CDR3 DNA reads TGTGCCAGCAGTGAAGCGACAGGGGGCAAAGCTTTCTTT. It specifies CASSEATGGKAFF.

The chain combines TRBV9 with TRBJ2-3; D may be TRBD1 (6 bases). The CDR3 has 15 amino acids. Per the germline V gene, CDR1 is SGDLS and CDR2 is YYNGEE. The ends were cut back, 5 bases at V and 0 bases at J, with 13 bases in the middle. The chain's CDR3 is CASSDGTSSTDTQYF. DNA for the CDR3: TGTGCCAGCAGTGATGGGACATCTAGCACAGATACGCAGTATTTT.

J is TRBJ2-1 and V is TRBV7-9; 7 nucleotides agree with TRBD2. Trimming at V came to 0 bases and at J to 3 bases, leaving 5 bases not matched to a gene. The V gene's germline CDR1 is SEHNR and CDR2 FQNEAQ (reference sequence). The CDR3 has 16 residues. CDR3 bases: TGTGCCAGCAGCTTAGCTGGGGGGGGGGGCTACAATGAGCAGTTCTTC. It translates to CASSLAGGGGYNEQFF.

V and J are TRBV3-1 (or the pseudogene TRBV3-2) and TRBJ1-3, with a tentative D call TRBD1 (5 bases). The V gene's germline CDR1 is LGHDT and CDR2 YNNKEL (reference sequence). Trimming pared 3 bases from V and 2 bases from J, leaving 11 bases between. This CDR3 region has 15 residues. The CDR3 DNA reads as TGTGCCAGCAGCCAGCGATCGACAGCTGGAAACACCATATATTTT. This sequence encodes CASSQRSTAGNTIYF.

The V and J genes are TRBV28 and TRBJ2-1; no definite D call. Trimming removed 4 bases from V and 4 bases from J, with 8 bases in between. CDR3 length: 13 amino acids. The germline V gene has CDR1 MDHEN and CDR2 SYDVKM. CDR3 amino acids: CASSSLPYNEQFF. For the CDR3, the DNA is TGTGCCAGCAGTTCTCTACCGTACAATGAGCAGTTCTTC.